Below, 27 T cell receptor beta chains from the same sample are listed, as sequenced in a study of blood T cell repertoires in COVID-19. TCRdb keeps only in-frame clones here, not all; method: immunoSEQ multiplex PCR. Of around 270,000 clones in the sample, around 89% were seen once. Material for sequencing was peripheral blood. The receptor source for this set is a young man with acute or convalescent COVID-19.

The chain recombines TRBV30 with TRBJ1-4, with D possibly TRBD1 on 5 matching bases. From germline, CDR1 is GTSNPN and CDR2 SVGIG (reference sequence). The CDR3 spans 14 residues. V lost 3 bases and J 4 bases, leaving 12 bases between the germline ends. The CDR3 loop is CAWRYGRGNEKLFF. Here the CDR3 DNA reads TGTGCCTGGAGATACGGGAGGGGTAATGAAAAACTGTTTTTT.

The chain links TRBV9 to TRBJ2-3; 9 nucleotides line up with TRBD2. CDR3 length: 14 amino acids. Unmatched junction bases numbered 5, after V lost 4 bases and J lost 5 bases. Germline CDR1 and CDR2: SGDLS and YYNGEE. The CDR3 region has the DNA TGTGCCAGCAGCCCAGCGGGAGGAGTAGATACGCAGTATTTT. Translating gives CASSPAGGVDTQYF.

The rearrangement links TRBV28 to TRBJ1-2; 11 bases line up with TRBD1. The V and J ends lost 3 bases and 4 bases, in that order; junction bases with no gene match: 4. The CDR3 consists of 15 residues. Germline CDR1 and CDR2: MDHEN and SYDVKM. CDR3 region: CASSFSGQGGYGYTF. CDR3 bases: TGTGCCAGCAGTTTCTCGGGACAGGGGGGCTATGGCTACACCTTC.

The V call is TRBV6-5, the J call TRBJ1-1, with D unclear. The CDR3 sequence is 14 residues long. Germline V gene sequence: CDR1 MNHEY, CDR2 SVGAGI. V lost 2 bases, J lost 2 bases, and 9 bases lay in between. The CDR3 protein is CASSYTRANTEAFF. The CDR3 nucleotides are TGTGCCAGCAGTTACACGCGGGCCAACACTGAAGCTTTCTTT.

This chain uses TRBV27 with TRBJ2-7; weak D call: TRBD2 (7 bases). V lost 7 bases to trimming and J lost 5 bases, with 15 bases between them. The CDR3 consists of 13 residues. CDR1 and CDR2 from the germline V gene are MNHEY and SMNVEV (reference sequence). CDR3 sequence reads: CASMIQGGHEQYF. CDR3 coding DNA: TGTGCCAGCATGATACAGGGAGGGCACGAGCAGTACTTC.

The CDR3 DNA sequence: TGTGCCAGTAGTTGGACTAGCGGAAGCTACGAGCAGTACTTC. Protein: CASSWTSGSYEQYF. This chain uses TRBV19 with TRBJ2-7, with 10 nucleotides matching TRBD2. The CDR3 has 14 residues. Germline CDR1 is LNHDA and CDR2 is SQIVND (reference sequence). With 5 bases clipped from V and 3 bases from J, the junction kept 4 bases outside the gene matches.

This chain connects TRBV3-1 (or the pseudogene TRBV3-2) to TRBJ2-5; D ambiguous. Germline assignment: CDR1 LGHDT and CDR2 YNNKEL (reference sequence). The CDR3 contains 16 residues. V lost 4 bases and J lost 5, with 20 bases in between. CDR3 sequence: CASSPYGVVAMETQYF. CDR3 DNA sequence: TGTGCCAGCAGCCCCTATGGCGTAGTAGCTATGGAGACCCAGTACTTC.

This chain links TRBV2 with TRBJ2-5; 10 bases are a match to TRBD2. The CDR3 is 16 amino acids. In germline, CDR1 is SNHLY, CDR2 FYNNEI. Trimming cost V 6 bases and J 5 bases; bases outside gene matches: 12. CDR3 DNA: TGTGCCAGCAGGGGGGGCCCAGCGGGAGGGCGCGAGACCCAGTACTTC. Protein product: CASRGGPAGGRETQYF.

The chain couples TRBV7-9 to TRBJ1-2; D may be TRBD1 (5 bases). The CDR3 covers 15 residues. Germline V gene sequence: CDR1 SEHNR, CDR2 FQNEAQ (reference sequence). Trimming stripped 5 bases from V and 0 bases from J, with 13 bases between. CDR3 loop: CASSADSSPNYGYTF. In DNA form, the CDR3 reads TGTGCCAGCAGCGCCGACAGCAGTCCTAACTATGGCTACACCTTC.

V and J are TRBV30 and TRBJ1-6; the D is unclear. The germline V gene has CDR1 GTSNPN and CDR2 SVGIG (reference sequence). V lost 4 bases, J lost 8 bases, and 9 bases lay in between. This CDR3 spans 12 amino acids. The CDR3 DNA sequence: TGTGCCTGGACAGGTGGTTATTCACCCCTCCACTTT. Translating gives CAWTGGYSPLHF.

J is TRBJ1-5 and V is TRBV5-6; possibly TRBD1 for D (5 bases). Germline lookup yields CDR1 SGHDT and CDR2 YYEEEE. This CDR3 has 14 amino acids. Trimming left V 4 bases short and J 6 bases short, with 14 bases between. In DNA, the CDR3 is TGTGCCAGCAGCGTCGGACGGAGGGGTCAGCCCCAGCATTTT. Translation gives CASSVGRRGQPQHF.

This rearrangement joins TRBV29-1 to TRBJ2-3; D is perhaps TRBD1 (5 bases). There are 12 residues in the CDR3. The V gene's germline CDR1 is SQVTM and CDR2 ANQGSEA. Trimming took off 7 bases at V and 5 bases at J, with 13 bases between the two ends. The CDR3 here is CSGMWGGDTQYF. The CDR3 nucleotides read TGCAGCGGGATGTGGGGCGGAGATACGCAGTATTTT.

The CDR3 spells CASSYGLAGAAGELFF. The CDR3 nucleotides are TGCGCCAGCAGCTATGGACTAGCGGGAGCGGCCGGGGAGCTGTTTTTT. The J gene is TRBJ2-2, the V gene TRBV5-1; 13 nucleotides align to TRBD2. Germline CDR1 reads SGHRS; CDR2 reads YFSETQ. J lost 6 bases, V lost 3 bases, and 5 bases had no gene match. The CDR3 sequence is 16 residues long.

The chain uses TRBV6-5 and TRBJ1-1, with a tentative D call TRBD1 (6 bases). V was shortened by 8 bases and J by 4 bases, with 14 bases between the two germline ends. Germline V CDR1 and CDR2: MNHEY, SVGAGI. CDR3 length: 13 amino acids. The CDR3 region has the DNA TGTGCCAGCTCCTTACTCAGGGGCACTGAAGCTTTCTTT. This codes for CASSLLRGTEAFF.

The CDR3 loop is CASSYGGTGANVLTF. In nucleotides, the CDR3 is TGTGCCAGCAGCTATGGGGGGACTGGGGCCAACGTCCTGACTTTC. The rearrangement links TRBV28 to TRBJ2-6, with D tentatively TRBD2 (6 bases). This CDR3 contains 15 residues. Trimming took 6 bases from V and 2 from J, leaving 11 bases between them. Germline V gene sequence: CDR1 MDHEN, CDR2 SYDVKM.

The V gene is TRBV4-1, the J gene TRBJ2-4; 8 bases agree with TRBD2. This CDR3 region has 16 residues. CDR1 MGHRA and CDR2 YSYEKL come from the germline V gene. Germline trimming cut 4 bases from V and 3 bases from J; bases unmatched to any gene: 8. The CDR3 region has the DNA TGCGCCAGCAGCCTATCAGCGACTAGCGACAAAAACATTCAGTACTTC. Translating it yields CASSLSATSDKNIQYF.

This chain links TRBV3-1 (or the pseudogene TRBV3-2) with TRBJ1-6; possible D gene TRBD1, 5 bases. The V gene's germline CDR1 is LGHDT and CDR2 YNNKEL (reference sequence). V lost 1 base to trimming and J lost 13 bases, with 11 bases between them. CDR3 length: 13 residues. CDR3 residues: CASSQVRGNPLHF. The CDR3 bases are TGTGCCAGCAGCCAAGTTAGGGGTAACCCCCTCCACTTT.

CDR3 sequence: CASQTPAYYGYTF. CDR3 nucleotides: TGTGCCAGCCAGACACCCGCTTATTATGGCTACACCTTC. The rearrangement uses TRBV28 and TRBJ1-2; D gene unclear. V lost 8 bases and J lost 5, with 15 bases in between. CDR1 MDHEN and CDR2 SYDVKM come from the germline V gene. This CDR3 contains 13 residues.

The chain joins TRBV4-2 to TRBJ2-5, with a possible D match to TRBD2 (7 bases). From germline, CDR1 is LGHNA and CDR2 YNFKEQ. This CDR3 has 17 residues. V lost 4 bases and J 1 base, leaving 19 bases between the germline ends. The CDR3 DNA follows: TGTGCCAGCAGCCTCCGATGGGGGGGCTCCGTCCAAGAGACCCAGTACTTC. It is translated as CASSLRWGGSVQETQYF.

V gene TRBV28 combines with J gene TRBJ2-7; 10 bases match TRBD1. The germline CDR1 and CDR2 sequences are MDHEN and SYDVKM. The CDR3 runs 15 residues. The V segment lost 7 bases and the J segment 4 bases; nucleotides outside the gene matches: 10. Here the CDR3 reads CASTPRQGALYEQYF. DNA of the CDR3: TGTGCCAGCACTCCGCGACAGGGGGCCCTATACGAGCAGTACTTC.

The chain employs TRBV7-9 and TRBJ1-4, with D perhaps matching TRBD1 (6 bases). Trimming pared 0 bases from V and 8 bases from J, leaving 13 bases between. This CDR3 is 15 amino acids long. Germline values: CDR1 SEHNR, CDR2 FQNEAQ (reference sequence). The CDR3 region has the DNA TGTGCCAGCAGCTTAGCGCAACAGGGAGGGGAAAAACTGTTTTTT. It is translated as CASSLAQQGGEKLFF.

The rearrangement joins TRBV6-5 to TRBJ2-1; 7 bases fit TRBD1. The J segment lost 4 bases and the V segment lost 5 bases, leaving 5 bases of the junction unmatched. This CDR3 region has 14 residues. CDR1 is MNHEY, CDR2 SVGAGI, per germline. CDR3 residues: CASSRTGDYNEQFF. CDR3 sequence (DNA): TGTGCCAGCAGTCGGACAGGAGATTACAATGAGCAGTTCTTC.

This chain joins TRBV7-2 and TRBJ1-6, with a possible D match to TRBD1 (6 bases). This CDR3 has 19 residues. The V gene lost 1 base and the J gene lost 4 bases, with 20 bases spanning the gap. Germline CDR1 reads SGHTA; CDR2 reads FQGNSA. The CDR3 sequence: CASSLGRAGVRKYNSPLHF. Written as DNA, the CDR3 is TGTGCCAGCAGCTTAGGTAGGGCAGGGGTAAGAAAATATAATTCACCCCTCCACTTT.

CDR3 in DNA: TGTGCCAGCAGTGAACAGGGCCATGGCTACACCTTC. As protein: CASSEQGHGYTF. The J gene is TRBJ1-2, the V gene TRBV2, with D perhaps TRBD1 (5 bases). Trimming pared 2 bases from V and 6 bases from J, leaving 7 bases between. Germline CDR1 is SNHLY and CDR2 is FYNNEI. This CDR3 spans 12 amino acids.

The rearrangement joins TRBV5-1 to TRBJ1-6; D perhaps matches TRBD1 (6 bases). The V gene's germline CDR1 is SGHRS and CDR2 YFSETQ. This CDR3 is built from 16 residues. V lost 1 base to trimming and J lost 8 bases, with 16 bases between them. CDR3 loop: CASSLFSDSLYSPLHF. CDR3 DNA sequence: TGCGCCAGCAGCTTGTTTTCGGACAGCCTTTATTCACCCCTCCACTTT.

The rearrangement links TRBV29-1 to TRBJ1-6, with 7 bases matching TRBD1. The J segment lost 9 bases and the V segment lost 6 bases, leaving 11 bases of the junction unmatched. The CDR3 extends over 14 amino acids. Germline assignment: CDR1 SQVTM and CDR2 ANQGSEA. The CDR3 protein is CSVRTGTAFSPLHF. The CDR3 region has the DNA TGCAGCGTCCGAACCGGGACAGCTTTTTCACCCCTCCACTTT.

This rearrangement joins TRBV11-2 to TRBJ2-7; D may be TRBD2 (6 bases). CDR1 and CDR2 from the germline V gene are SGHAT and FQNNGV. Trimming shortened V by 6 bases and J by 1 base, and 16 bases separated the two germline ends. This CDR3 has 15 amino acids. CDR3 coding DNA: TGTGCCAGCAGTCCCGGGACTTTCGTTTCCTACGAGCAGTACTTC. The encoded protein is CASSPGTFVSYEQYF. The whole variable domain, filled in from reference TRBV11-2 and TRBJ2-7, reads EAGVAQSPRYKIIEKRQSVAFWCNPISGHATLYWYQQILGQGPKLLIQFQNNGVVDDSQLPKDRFSAERLKGVDSTLKIQPAKLEDSAVYLCASSPGTFVSYEQYFGPGTRLTVT.